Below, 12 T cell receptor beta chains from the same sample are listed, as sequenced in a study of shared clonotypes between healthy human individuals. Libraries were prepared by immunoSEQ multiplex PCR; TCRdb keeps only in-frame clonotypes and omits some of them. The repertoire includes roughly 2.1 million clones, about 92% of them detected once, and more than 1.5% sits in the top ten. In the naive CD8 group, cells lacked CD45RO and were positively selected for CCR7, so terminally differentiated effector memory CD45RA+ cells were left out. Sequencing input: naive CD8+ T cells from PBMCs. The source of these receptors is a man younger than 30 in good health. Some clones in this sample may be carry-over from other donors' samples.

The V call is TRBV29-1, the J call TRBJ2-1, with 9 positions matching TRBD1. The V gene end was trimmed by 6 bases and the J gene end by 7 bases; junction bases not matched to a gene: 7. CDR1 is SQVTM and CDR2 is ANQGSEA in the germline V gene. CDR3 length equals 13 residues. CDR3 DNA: TGCAGCGTACCCGGGACAGGGATGAATGAGCAGTTCTTC. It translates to CSVPGTGMNEQFF.

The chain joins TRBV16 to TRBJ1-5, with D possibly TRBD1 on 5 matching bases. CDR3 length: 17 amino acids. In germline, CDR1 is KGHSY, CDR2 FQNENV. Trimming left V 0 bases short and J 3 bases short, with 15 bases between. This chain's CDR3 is CASSQSTAPSLNQPQHF. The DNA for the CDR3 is TGTGCCAGCAGCCAATCGACAGCCCCTAGCCTCAATCAGCCCCAGCATTTT. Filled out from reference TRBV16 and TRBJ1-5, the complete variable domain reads GEEVAQTPKHLVRGEGQKAKLYCAPIKGHSYVFWYQQVLKNEFKFLISFQNENVFDETGMPKERFSAKCLPNSPCSLEIQATKLEDSAVYFCASSQSTAPSLNQPQHFGDGTRLSIL.

CDR3 sequence: CATRGRGQPQHF. The CDR3 DNA follows: TGTGCCACAAGAGGGCGGGGGCAGCCCCAGCATTTT. The chain has TRBV19 and TRBJ1-5, with D possibly TRBD1 on 5 matching bases. The CDR3 sequence is 12 residues long. The germline V and J ends were trimmed by 10 bases and 7 bases, with 14 bases remaining between them. Germline CDR1 LNHDA, CDR2 SQIVND (reference sequence). The complete variable domain, with remaining parts taken from reference TRBV19 and TRBJ1-5, reads DGGITQSPKYLFRKEGQNVTLSCEQNLNHDAMYWYRQDPGQGLRLIYYSQIVNDFQKGDIAEGYSVSREKKESFPLTVTSAQKNPTAFYLCATRGRGQPQHFGDGTRLSIL.

CDR3: CAILREGLYDGYTF. Written as DNA, the CDR3 is TGTGCCATTCTACGGGAAGGGTTGTACGATGGCTACACCTTC. The rearrangement links TRBV10-3 to TRBJ1-2; D is uncertain. Trimming pared 9 bases from V and 6 bases from J, leaving 20 bases between. The germline V gene has CDR1 ENHRY and CDR2 SYGVKD. This CDR3 is 14 amino acids long.

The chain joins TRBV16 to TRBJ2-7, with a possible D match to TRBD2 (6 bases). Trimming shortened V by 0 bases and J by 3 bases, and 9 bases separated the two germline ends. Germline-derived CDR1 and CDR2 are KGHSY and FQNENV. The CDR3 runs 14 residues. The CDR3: CASSQSRGGYEQYF. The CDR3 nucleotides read TGTGCCAGCAGCCAATCGCGGGGAGGCTACGAGCAGTACTTC.

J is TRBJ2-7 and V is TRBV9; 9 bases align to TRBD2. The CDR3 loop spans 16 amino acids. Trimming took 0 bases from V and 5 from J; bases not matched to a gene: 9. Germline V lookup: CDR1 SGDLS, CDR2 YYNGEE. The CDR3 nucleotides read TGTGCCAGCAGCGTAGTGGCGTCTAGCGGGATCCACGAGCAGTACTTC. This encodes CASSVVASSGIHEQYF.

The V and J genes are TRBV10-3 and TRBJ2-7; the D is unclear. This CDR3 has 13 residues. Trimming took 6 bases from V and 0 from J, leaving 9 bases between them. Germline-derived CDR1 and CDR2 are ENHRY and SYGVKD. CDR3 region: CAISSPSSYEQYF. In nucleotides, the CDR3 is TGTGCCATCAGCAGTCCCTCCTCCTACGAGCAGTACTTC.

CDR3 bases: TGTGCCAGCAGCCCCCGCGGGGCCAAGTTGGAGACCCAGTACTTC. Residues: CASSPRGAKLETQYF. V usage is TRBV28 and J usage is TRBJ2-5, with D perhaps matching TRBD2 (6 bases). Germline V CDR1 and CDR2: MDHEN, SYDVKM. The CDR3 length is 15 residues. V dropped 6 bases and J dropped 5 bases, with 19 bases sitting between them.

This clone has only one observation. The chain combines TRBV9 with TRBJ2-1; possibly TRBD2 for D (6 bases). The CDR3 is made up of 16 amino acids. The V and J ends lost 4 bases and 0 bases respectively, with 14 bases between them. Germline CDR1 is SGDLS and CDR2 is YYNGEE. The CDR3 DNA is TGTGCCAGCAGCCAGGGCGGAGGGAGCTCCTACAATGAGCAGTTCTTC. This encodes CASSQGGGSSYNEQFF.

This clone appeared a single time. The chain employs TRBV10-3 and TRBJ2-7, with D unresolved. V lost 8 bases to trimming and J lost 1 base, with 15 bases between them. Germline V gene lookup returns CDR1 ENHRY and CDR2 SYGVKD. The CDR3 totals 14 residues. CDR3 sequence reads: CAIGKSDPSYEQYF. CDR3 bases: TGTGCCATCGGTAAATCGGATCCGTCCTACGAGCAGTACTTC.

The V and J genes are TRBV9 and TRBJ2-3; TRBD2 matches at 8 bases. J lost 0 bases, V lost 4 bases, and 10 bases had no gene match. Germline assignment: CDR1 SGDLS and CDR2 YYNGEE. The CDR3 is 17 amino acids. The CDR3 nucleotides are TGTGCCAGCAGCTTGTCAGGTAGCGGGAAAAGCACAGATACGCAGTATTTT. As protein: CASSLSGSGKSTDTQYF. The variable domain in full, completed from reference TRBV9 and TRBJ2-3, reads DSGVTQTPKHLITATGQRVTLRCSPRSGDLSVYWYQQSLDQGLQFLIQYYNGEERAKGNILERFSAQQFPDLHSELNLSSLELGDSALYFCASSLSGSGKSTDTQYFGPGTRLTVL.

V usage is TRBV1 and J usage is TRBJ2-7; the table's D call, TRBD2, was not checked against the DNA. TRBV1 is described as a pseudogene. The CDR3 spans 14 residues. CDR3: CTSSPPSVSYEQYF. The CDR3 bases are TGCACCAGCAGCCCGCCATCGGTCTCCTACGAGCAGTACTTC.